This T cell receptor beta chain is drawn from a study of T-cell memory formation after mild COVID-19. A remark on this clonotype: Antigen: not known.

Study findings and constraints: Largely, contracting CD4+ clones fell within CM and EM, and contracting CD8+ clones within EMRA.

The germline V gene encodes CDR1 MNHEY and CDR2 SMNVEV (reference sequence). Trimming pared 8 bases from V and 1 base from J, leaving 14 bases between. This CDR3 region has 14 residues. TCRdb analysed the 5' RACE reads with MiXCR anew, one entry per CDR3 protein. The table records a few hundred thousand distinct CDR3 sequences, around 27% of them present only once. The sample taken for sequencing was PBMCs or a T cell subset sorted from them (not recorded which). The sequence derives from an adult woman who had mild COVID-19 (a few samples of this study predate the infection). Cell type and time point are not known. The chain recombines TRBV27 with TRBJ1-2, with D possibly matching TRBD1 (5 bases). This CDR3 reads CASGQTARNYGYTF. In nucleotides, the CDR3 is TGTGCCAGCGGCCAGACAGCCCGTAACTATGGCTACACCTTC.